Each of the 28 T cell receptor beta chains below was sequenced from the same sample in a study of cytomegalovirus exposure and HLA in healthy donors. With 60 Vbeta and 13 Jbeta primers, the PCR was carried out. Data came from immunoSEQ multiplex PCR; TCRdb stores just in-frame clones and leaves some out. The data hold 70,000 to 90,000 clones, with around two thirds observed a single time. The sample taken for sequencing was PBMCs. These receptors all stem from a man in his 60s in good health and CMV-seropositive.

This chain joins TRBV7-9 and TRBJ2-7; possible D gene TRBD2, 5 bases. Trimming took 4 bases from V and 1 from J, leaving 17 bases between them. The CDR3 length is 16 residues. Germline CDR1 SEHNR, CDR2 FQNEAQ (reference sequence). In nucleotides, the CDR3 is TGTGCCAGCAGCTCGGAGAGCGGAATAGTTTCCTACGAGCAGTACTTC. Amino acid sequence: CASSSESGIVSYEQYF.

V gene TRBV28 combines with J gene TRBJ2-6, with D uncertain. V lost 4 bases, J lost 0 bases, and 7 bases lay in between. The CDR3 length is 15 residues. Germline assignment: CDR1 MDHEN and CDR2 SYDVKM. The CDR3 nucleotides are TGTGCCAGCAGTTCCAGAATCTCTGGGGCCAACGTCCTGACTTTC. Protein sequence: CASSSRISGANVLTF.

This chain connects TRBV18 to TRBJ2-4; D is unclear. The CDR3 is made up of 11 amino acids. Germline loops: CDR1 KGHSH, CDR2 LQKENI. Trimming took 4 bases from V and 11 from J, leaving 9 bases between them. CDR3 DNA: TGTGCCAGCTCACTACGCGACTTTCAGTACTTC. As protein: CASSLRDFQYF. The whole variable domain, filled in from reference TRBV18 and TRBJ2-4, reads NAGVMQNPRHLVRRRGQEARLRCSPMKGHSHVYWYRQLPEEGLKFMVYLQKENIIDESGMPKERFSAEFPKEGPSILRIQQVVRGDSAAYFCASSLRDFQYFGAGTRLSVL.

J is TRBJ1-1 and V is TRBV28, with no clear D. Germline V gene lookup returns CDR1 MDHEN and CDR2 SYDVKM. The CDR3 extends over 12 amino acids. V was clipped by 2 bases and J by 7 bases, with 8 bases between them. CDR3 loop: CASSLGPLEAFF. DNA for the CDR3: TGTGCCAGCAGTTTAGGGCCACTTGAAGCTTTCTTT.

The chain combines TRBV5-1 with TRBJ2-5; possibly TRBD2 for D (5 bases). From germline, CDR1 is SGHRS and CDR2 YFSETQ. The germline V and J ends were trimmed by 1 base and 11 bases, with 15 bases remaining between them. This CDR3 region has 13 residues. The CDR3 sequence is CASSLKESGEQYF. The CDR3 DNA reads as TGCGCCAGCAGCTTGAAGGAATCCGGGGAGCAGTACTTC.

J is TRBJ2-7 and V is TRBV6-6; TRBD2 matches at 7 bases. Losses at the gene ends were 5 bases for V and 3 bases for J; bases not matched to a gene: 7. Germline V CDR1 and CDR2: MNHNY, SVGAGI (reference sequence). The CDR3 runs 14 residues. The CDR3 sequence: CASSETGTNYEQYF. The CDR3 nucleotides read TGTGCCAGCAGTGAGACCGGGACTAACTACGAGCAGTACTTC.

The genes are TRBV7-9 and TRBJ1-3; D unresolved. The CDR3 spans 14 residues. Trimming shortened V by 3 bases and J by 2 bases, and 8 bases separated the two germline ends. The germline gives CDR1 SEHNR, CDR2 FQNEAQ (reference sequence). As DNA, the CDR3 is TGTGCCAGCAGCTTCGGGGTAGCTGGAAACACCATATATTTT. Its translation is CASSFGVAGNTIYF.

The CDR3 is CASSPTGPAKNIQYF. The CDR3 bases are TGTGCCAGCTCACCAACAGGGCCGGCCAAAAACATTCAGTACTTC. The genes are TRBV18 and TRBJ2-4, with D possibly matching TRBD1 (6 bases). With 2 bases removed from V and 1 base from J, the gap between germline ends came to 9 bases. The V gene's germline CDR1 is KGHSH and CDR2 LQKENI. The CDR3 contains 15 residues.

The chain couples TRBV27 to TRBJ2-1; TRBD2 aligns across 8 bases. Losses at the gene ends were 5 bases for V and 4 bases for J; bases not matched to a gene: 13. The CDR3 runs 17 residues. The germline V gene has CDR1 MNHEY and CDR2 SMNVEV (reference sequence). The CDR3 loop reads CASSGKRAGAAYNEQFF. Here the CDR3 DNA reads TGTGCCAGCAGTGGGAAGCGAGCGGGGGCAGCATACAATGAGCAGTTCTTC.

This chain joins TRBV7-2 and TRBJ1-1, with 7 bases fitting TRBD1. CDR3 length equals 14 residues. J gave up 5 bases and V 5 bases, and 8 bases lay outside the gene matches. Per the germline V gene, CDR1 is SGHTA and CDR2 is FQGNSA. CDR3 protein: CASSPQTGPTEAFF. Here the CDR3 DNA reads TGTGCCAGCAGCCCACAGACAGGGCCGACTGAAGCTTTCTTT.

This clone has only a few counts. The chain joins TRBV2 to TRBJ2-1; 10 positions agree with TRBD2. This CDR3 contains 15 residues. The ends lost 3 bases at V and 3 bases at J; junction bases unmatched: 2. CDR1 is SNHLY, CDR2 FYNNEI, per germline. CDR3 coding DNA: TGTGCCAGCAGTGATCCTAGCGGGAGCTACAATGAGCAGTTCTTC. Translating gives CASSDPSGSYNEQFF.

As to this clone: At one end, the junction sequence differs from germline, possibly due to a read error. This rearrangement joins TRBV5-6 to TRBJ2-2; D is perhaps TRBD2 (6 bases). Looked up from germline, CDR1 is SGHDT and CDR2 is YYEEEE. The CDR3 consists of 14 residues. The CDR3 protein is CASSFLVSAGGLFF. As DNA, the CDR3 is TGTGCCAGCAGTTTCTTAGTGAGCGCCGGGGGGCTGTTTTTT.

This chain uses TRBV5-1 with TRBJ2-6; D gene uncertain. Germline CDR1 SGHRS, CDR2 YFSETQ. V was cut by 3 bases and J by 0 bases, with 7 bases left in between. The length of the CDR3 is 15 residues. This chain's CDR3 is CASSYGSSGANVLTF. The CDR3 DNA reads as TGCGCCAGCAGCTACGGTAGCTCTGGGGCCAACGTCCTGACTTTC.

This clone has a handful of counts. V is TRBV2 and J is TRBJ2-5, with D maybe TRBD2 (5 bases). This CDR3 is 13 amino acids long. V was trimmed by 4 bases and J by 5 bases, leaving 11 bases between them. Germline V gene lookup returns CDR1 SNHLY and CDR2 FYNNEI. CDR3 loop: CASSAERMETQYF. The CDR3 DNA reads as TGTGCCAGCAGTGCAGAGCGGATGGAGACCCAGTACTTC.

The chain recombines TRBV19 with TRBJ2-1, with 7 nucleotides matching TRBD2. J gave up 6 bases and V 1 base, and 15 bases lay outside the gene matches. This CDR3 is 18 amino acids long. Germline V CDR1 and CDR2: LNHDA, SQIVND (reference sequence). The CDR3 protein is CASSIGGAAGVPSNEQFF. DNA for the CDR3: TGTGCCAGTAGTATAGGAGGGGCTGCGGGAGTCCCAAGCAATGAGCAGTTCTTC.

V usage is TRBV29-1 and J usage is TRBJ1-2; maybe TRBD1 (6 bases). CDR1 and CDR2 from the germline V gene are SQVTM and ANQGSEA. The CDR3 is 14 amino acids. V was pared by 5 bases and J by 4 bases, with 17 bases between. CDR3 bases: TGCAGCGTTACCGGGACACCGGTTGGCTATGGCTACACCTTC. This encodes CSVTGTPVGYGYTF.

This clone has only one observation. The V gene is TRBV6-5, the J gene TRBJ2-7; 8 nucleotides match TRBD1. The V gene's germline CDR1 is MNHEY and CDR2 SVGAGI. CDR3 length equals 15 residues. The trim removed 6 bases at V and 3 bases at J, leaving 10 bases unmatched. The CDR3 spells CASSPPGQAFYEQYF. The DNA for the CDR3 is TGTGCCAGCAGCCCTCCGGGACAGGCATTCTACGAGCAGTACTTC.

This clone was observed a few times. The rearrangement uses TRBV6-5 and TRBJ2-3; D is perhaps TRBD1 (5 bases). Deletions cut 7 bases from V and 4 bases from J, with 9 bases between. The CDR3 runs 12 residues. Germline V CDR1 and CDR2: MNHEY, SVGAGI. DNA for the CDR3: TGTGCCAGCACCGACAGTCCAGATACGCAGTATTTT. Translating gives CASTDSPDTQYF.

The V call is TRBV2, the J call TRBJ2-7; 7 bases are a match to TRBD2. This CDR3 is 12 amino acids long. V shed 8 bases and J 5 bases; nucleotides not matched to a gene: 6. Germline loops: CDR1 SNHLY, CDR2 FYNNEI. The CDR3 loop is CASLLRGDEQYF. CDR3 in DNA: TGTGCCAGCCTACTACGGGGGGACGAGCAGTACTTC. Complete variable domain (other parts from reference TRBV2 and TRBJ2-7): EPEVTQTPSHQVTQMGQEVILRCVPISNHLYFYWYRQILGQKVEFLVSFYNNEISEKSEIFDDQFSVERPDGSNFTLKIRSTKLEDSAMYFCASLLRGDEQYFGPGTRLTVT.

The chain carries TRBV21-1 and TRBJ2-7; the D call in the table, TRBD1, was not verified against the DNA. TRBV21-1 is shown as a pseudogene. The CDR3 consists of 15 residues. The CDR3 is CASSKNRGAAYEQYF. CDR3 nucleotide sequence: TGTGCCAGCAGCAAAAACAGGGGCGCAGCCTACGAGCAGTACTTC.

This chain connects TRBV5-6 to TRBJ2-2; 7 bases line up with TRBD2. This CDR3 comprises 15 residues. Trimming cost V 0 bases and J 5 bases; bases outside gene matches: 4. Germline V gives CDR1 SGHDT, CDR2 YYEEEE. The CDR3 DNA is TGTGCCAGCAGCTTGGATTGGCGGGGGACCGGGGAGCTGTTTTTT. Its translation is CASSLDWRGTGELFF.

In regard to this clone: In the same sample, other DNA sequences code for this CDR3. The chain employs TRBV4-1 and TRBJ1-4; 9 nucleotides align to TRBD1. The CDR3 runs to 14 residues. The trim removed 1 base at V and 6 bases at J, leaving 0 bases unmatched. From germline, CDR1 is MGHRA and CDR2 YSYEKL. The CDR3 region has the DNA TGCGCCAGCAGCCAAGGGACAGGGGATGAAAAACTGTTTTTT. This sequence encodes CASSQGTGDEKLFF.

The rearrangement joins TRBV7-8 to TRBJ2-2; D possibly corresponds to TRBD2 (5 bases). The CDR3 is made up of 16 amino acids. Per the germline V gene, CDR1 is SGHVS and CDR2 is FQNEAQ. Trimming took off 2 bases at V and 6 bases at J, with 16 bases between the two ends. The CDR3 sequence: CASSLQARERAGELFF. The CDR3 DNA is TGTGCCAGCAGCTTACAGGCTAGGGAGAGGGCCGGGGAGCTGTTTTTT.

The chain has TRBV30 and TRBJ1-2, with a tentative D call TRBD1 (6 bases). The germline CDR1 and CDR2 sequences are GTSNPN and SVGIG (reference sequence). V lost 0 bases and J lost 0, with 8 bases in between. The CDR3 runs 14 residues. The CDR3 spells CAWSVAGANYGYTF. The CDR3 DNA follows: TGTGCCTGGAGTGTAGCAGGGGCTAACTATGGCTACACCTTC.

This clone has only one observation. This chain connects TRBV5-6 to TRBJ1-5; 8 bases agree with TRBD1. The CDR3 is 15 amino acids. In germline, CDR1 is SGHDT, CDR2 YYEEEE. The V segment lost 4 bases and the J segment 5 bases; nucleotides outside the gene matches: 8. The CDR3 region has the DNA TGTGCCAGCAGCACCCGGGACAGGCGCGATCAGCCCCAGCATTTT. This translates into CASSTRDRRDQPQHF.

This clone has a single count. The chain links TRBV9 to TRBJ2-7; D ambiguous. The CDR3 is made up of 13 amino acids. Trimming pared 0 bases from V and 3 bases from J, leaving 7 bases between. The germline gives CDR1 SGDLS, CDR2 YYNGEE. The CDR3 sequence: CASSVEDSYEQYF. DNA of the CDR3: TGTGCCAGCAGCGTAGAAGATAGCTACGAGCAGTACTTC.

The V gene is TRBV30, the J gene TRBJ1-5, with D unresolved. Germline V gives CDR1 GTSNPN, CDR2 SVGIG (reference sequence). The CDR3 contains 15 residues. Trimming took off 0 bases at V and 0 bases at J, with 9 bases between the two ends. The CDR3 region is CAWSVRGYSNQPQHF. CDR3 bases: TGTGCCTGGAGTGTACGGGGTTATAGCAATCAGCCCCAGCATTTT.

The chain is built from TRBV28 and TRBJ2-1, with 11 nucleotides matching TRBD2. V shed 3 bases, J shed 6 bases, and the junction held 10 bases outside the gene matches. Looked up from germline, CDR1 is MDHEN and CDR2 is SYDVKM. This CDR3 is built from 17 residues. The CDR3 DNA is TGTGCCAGCAGTTTCCCCCTCCCTAGCGGGAGGACCAATGAGCAGTTCTTC. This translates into CASSFPLPSGRTNEQFF.